A selection of T cell receptor beta chains follows, all from one sample in a study of radiotherapy plus CTLA-4 blockade in lung cancer. Clones were read by immunoSEQ multiplex PCR, and TCRdb kept only the in-frame ones, dropping some. The sample consists of approximately 65,000 clones, 70% to 80% of them appearing once. This specimen was peripheral blood, taken from a patient treated with radiotherapy plus ipilimumab. The receptors were sampled from a human donor with non-small cell lung cancer who had a complete response to radiotherapy plus ipilimumab. Each CDR3 is given with its conserved first and last residue. The D gene is left open where the match is weak. Size tells how often a clone was seen (once, few, many) or the class of an expanded clone, and some rows leave it out.

15	TRBV12-5	TRBJ1-1	NA	NA	CASGLLGTPNTEAFF	TGTGCTAGTGGTTTGTTAGGCACCCCGAACACTGAAGCTTTCTTT
16	TRBV7-9	TRBJ1-4	NA	NA	CASSQRQSATNEKLFF	TGTGCCAGCAGCCAGAGACAGTCTGCAACTAATGAAAAACTGTTTTTT
18	TRBV7-8	TRBJ2-1	TRBD2	NA	CASSFRAGGPSSYNEQFF	TGTGCCAGCAGCTTCCGAGCGGGAGGGCCGAGCTCCTACAATGAGCAGTTCTTC
13	TRBV5-4	TRBJ1-2	NA	NA	CASNYGGFYGYTF	TGTGCCAGCAACTATGGAGGATTCTATGGCTACACCTTC
15	TRBV2	TRBJ2-1	NA	NA	CASSRDRSSYNEQFF	TGTGCCAGCAGCAGAGACAGAAGCTCCTACAATGAGCAGTTCTTC
15	TRBV27	TRBJ2-7	NA	NA	CASRTGTRGLYEQYF	TGTGCCAGCAGAACCGGGACACGGGGACTCTACGAGCAGTACTTC
16	TRBV4-3	TRBJ1-4	NA	NA	CASSQDPGGRSEKLFF	TGCGCCAGCAGCCAAGATCCGGGGGGTAGGAGTGAAAAACTGTTTTTT
14	TRBV5-1	TRBJ1-1	NA	NA	CASSSGTGGTEAFF	TGCGCCAGCAGCTCCGGGACGGGTGGGACTGAAGCTTTCTTT
16	TRBV7-9	TRBJ1-1	TRBD1	NA	CASSSLTGGSGTEAFF	TGTGCCAGCAGCTCCCTGACAGGGGGCTCGGGCACTGAAGCTTTCTTT
13	TRBV7-7	TRBJ2-7	NA	NA	CASSLGAGATQYF	TGTGCTAGCAGCTTAGGTGCCGGGGCTACGCAGTACTTC
14	TRBV15	TRBJ2-5	TRBD2	NA	CATSIAGESETQYF	TGTGCCACCAGTATAGCGGGAGAGTCGGAGACCCAGTACTTC
13	TRBV7-9	TRBJ2-3	TRBD1	few	CASSLQGPDTQYF	TGTGCCAGCAGCCTACAGGGGCCAGATACGCAGTATTTT
16	TRBV6-5	TRBJ1-3	NA	NA	CASSYERRTSGNTIYF	TGTGCCAGCAGTTACGAGAGACGGACCTCTGGAAACACCATATATTTT
12	TRBV14	TRBJ1-1	TRBD1	NA	CASSPLDRAAFF	TGTGCCAGCAGCCCCCTGGACAGGGCGGCTTTCTTT
14	TRBV5-4	TRBJ2-2	TRBD1	NA	CASSRDRGPGELFF	TGTGCCAGCAGCCGCGACAGGGGGCCCGGGGAGCTGTTTTTT
15	TRBV5-6	TRBJ1-2	NA	NA	CASSWRRGGDYGYTF	TGTGCCAGCAGCTGGCGACGGGGGGGAGACTATGGCTACACCTTC
15	TRBV15	TRBJ2-7	NA	NA	CATSRGGTSAYEQYF	TGTGCCACCAGCAGAGGGGGGACTTCCGCCTACGAGCAGTACTTC
16	TRBV6-1	TRBJ2-4	TRBD2	few	CASSVRVAGAKNIQYF	TGTGCCAGCAGTGTGAGGGTAGCGGGAGCCAAAAACATTCAGTACTTC
13	TRBV30	TRBJ2-5	NA	NA	CAWSSLAEETQYF	TGTGCCTGGAGTTCCTTAGCGGAAGAGACCCAGTACTTC
12	TRBV6-5	TRBJ2-7	NA	NA	CASSSASYEQYF	TGTGCCAGCAGTTCCGCCTCCTACGAGCAGTACTTC
13	TRBV2	TRBJ2-5	TRBD2	NA	CASSGSGSGTQYF	TGTGCCAGCAGCGGTAGCGGGAGTGGGACCCAGTACTTC
15	TRBV27	TRBJ1-5	TRBD1	NA	CASRGQGTGNQPQHF	TGTGCCAGCCGGGGACAGGGGACAGGGAATCAGCCCCAGCATTTT
15	TRBV9	TRBJ2-5	NA	NA	CASSVGSRLQETQYF	TGTGCCAGCAGCGTAGGAAGCAGACTGCAAGAGACCCAGTACTTC
16	TRBV11-2	TRBJ2-2	NA	NA	CASSVVGQSNTGELFF	TGTGCCAGCAGCGTAGTGGGGCAGTCAAACACCGGGGAGCTGTTTTTT
14	TRBV19	TRBJ2-4	TRBD1	NA	CASSSDRGENIQYF	TGTGCCAGTAGTTCGGACAGGGGGGAAAACATTCAGTACTTC
14	TRBV11-3	TRBJ2-5	NA	NA	CASSLVRSQETQYF	TGTGCCAGCAGCTTAGTTCGGAGCCAAGAGACCCAGTACTTC
17	TRBV11-2	TRBJ2-2	NA	NA	CASSLDGRGANTGELFF	TGTGCCAGCAGCTTAGACGGAAGGGGGGCTAACACCGGGGAGCTGTTTTTT
13	TRBV7-2	TRBJ2-5	NA	NA	CASRRGQQETQYF	TGTGCCAGCAGGCGTGGCCAGCAAGAGACCCAGTACTTC